The TCR beta chain described here comes from a study of blood T cells in healthy people across ages. V was pared by 0 bases and J by 7 bases, with 16 bases between. This CDR3 is 16 amino acids long. CDR1 is LNHNV, CDR2 YYDKDF, per germline (reference sequence). The study's findings and limits: Per million T cells, the diversity of TCR beta decreased roughly linearly as age advanced. Long-lived donors carried more naive CD4+ cells and greater diversity than aged donors.

Each sample used at least 6 million PBMCs. The table lists this clonotype with a few counts. Its antigen is currently unknown. A second PCR, run for roughly 7 to 11 cycles, used a sample-barcoded 5' primer plus a J-beta primer mix. TCRdb itself ran the 5' RACE reads through MiXCR, one entry per CDR3 protein. The sample has 750,000 to 850,000 distinct CDR3 sequences, 20% to 25% seen once; the top ten hold approximately 3.7%. This same sample was also part of a study on T cells of mothers and their children.

This clonotype was obtained from a boy aged 10-17 years in good health. The V call is TRBV15, the J call TRBJ2-1; the D call may be TRBD1 or TRBD2 (5 bases each). Sequenced input: blood. CDR3 sequence (DNA): TGTGCCACCAGCAGAGACCCGGGACCGTTTATTAATGAGCAGTTCTTC. It codes for CATSRDPGPFINEQFF. Using reference TRBV15 and TRBJ2-1 for the parts outside the CDR3, the full variable domain is DAMVIQNPRYQVTQFGKPVTLSCSQTLNHNVMYWYQQKSSQAPKLLFHYYDKDFNNEADTPDNFQSRRPNTSFCFLDIRSPGLGDTAMYLCATSRDPGPFINEQFFGPGTRLTVL.